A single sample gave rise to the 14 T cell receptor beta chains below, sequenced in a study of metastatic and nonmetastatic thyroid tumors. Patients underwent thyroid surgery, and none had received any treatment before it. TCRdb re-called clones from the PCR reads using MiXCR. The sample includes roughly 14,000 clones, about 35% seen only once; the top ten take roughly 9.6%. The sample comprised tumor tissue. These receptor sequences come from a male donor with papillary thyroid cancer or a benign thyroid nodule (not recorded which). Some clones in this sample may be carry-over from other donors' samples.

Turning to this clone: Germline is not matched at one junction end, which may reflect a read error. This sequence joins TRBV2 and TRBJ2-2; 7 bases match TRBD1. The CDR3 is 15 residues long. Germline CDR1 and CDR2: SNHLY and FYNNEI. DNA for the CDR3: TGTGCCAGCAGACCCAGAGGGGGCGCCACCGGGGAGCTGGTTTTT. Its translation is CASRPRGGATGELVF.

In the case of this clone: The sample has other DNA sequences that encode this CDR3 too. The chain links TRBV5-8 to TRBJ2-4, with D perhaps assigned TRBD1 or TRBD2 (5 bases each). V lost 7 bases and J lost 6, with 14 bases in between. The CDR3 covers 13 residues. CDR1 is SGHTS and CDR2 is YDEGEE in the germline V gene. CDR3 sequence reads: CASPRDGTNIQYF. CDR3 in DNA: TGTGCCAGCCCTAGGGACGGTACAAACATTCAGTACTTC.

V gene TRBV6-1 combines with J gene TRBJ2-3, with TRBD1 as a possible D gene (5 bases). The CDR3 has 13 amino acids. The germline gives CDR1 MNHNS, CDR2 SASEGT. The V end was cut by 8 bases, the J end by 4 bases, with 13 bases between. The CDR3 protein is CASELTDADTQYF. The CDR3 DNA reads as TGTGCCAGCGAATTGACAGACGCAGATACGCAGTATTTT.

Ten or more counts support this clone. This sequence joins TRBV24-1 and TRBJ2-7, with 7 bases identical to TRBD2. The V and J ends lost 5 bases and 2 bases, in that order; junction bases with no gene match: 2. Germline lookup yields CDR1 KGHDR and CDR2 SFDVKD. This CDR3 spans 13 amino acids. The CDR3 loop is CATSGGGTYEQYF. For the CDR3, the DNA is TGTGCCACCAGTGGCGGGGGTACCTACGAGCAGTACTTC.

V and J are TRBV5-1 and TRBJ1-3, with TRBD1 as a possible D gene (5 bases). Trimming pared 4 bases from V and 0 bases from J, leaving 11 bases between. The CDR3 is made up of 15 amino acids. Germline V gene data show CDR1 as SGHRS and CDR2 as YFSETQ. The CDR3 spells CASSIDSSSGNTIYF. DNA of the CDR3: TGCGCCAGCAGCATCGACAGCTCCTCTGGAAACACCATATATTTT.

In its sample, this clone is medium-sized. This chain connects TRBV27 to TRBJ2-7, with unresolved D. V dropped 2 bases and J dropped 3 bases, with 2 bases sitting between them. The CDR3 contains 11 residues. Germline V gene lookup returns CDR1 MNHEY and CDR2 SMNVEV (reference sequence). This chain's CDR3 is CASSLHYEQYF. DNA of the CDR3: TGTGCCAGCAGTTTACACTACGAGCAGTACTTC.

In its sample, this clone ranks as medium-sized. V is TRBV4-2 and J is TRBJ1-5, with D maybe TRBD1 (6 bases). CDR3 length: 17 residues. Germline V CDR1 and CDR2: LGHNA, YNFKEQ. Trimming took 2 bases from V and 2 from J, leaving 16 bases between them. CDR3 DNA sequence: TGTGCCAGCAGCCAAAACAGGGTTAGGGGGGGCAATCAGCCCCAGCATTTT. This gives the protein CASSQNRVRGGNQPQHF.

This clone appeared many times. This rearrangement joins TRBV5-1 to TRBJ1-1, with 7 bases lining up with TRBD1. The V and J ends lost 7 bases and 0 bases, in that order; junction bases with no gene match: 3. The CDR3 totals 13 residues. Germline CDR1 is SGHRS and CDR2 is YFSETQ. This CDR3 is CASQGQLNTEAFF. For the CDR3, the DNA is TGCGCCAGCCAGGGACAGTTGAACACTGAAGCTTTCTTT.

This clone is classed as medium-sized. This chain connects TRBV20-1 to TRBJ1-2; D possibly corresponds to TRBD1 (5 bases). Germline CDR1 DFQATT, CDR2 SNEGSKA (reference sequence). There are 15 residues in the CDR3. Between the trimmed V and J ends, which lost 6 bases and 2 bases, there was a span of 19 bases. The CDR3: CSAPGGPRQNYGYTF. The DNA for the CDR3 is TGCAGTGCCCCTGGGGGTCCGCGACAGAACTATGGCTACACCTTC.

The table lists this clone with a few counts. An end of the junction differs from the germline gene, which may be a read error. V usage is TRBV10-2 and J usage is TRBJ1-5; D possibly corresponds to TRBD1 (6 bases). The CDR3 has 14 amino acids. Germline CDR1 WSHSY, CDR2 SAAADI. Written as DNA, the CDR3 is TGCGCCAGCTATCAGGTCGGGGGCAATCAGCCCCCGCATTTT. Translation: CASYQVGGNQPPHF.

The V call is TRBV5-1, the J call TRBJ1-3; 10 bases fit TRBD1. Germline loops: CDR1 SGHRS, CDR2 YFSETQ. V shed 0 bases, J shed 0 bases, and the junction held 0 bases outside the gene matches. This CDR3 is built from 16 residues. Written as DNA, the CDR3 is TGCGCCAGCAGCTTGGGGGACAGGGGCTCTGGAAACACCATATATTTT. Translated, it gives CASSLGDRGSGNTIYF. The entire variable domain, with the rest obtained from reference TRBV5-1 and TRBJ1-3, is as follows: KAGVTQTPRYLIKTRGQQVTLSCSPISGHRSVSWYQQTPGQGLQFLFEYFSETQRNKGNFPGRFSGRQFSNSRSEMNVSTLELGDSALYLCASSLGDRGSGNTIYFGEGSWLTVV.

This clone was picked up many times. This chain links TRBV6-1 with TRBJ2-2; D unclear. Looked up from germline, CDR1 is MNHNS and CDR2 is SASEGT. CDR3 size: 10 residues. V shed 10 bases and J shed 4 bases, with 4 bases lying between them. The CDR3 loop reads CATGTGELFF. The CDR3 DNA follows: TGTGCCACCGGCACCGGGGAGCTGTTTTTT.

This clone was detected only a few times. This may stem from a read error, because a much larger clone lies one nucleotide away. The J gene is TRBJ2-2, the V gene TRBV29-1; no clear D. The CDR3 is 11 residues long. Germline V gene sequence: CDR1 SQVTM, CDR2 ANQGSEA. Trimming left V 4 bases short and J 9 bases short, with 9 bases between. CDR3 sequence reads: CSVGGIRELFF. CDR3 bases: TGCAGCGTTGGGGGAATACGGGAGCTGTTTTTT.

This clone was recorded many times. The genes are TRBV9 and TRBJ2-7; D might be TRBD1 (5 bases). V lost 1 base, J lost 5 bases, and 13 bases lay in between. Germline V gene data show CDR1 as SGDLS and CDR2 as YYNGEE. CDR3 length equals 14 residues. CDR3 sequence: CASSVQQVTHEQYF. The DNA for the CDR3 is TGTGCCAGCAGCGTACAACAGGTTACCCACGAGCAGTACTTC.